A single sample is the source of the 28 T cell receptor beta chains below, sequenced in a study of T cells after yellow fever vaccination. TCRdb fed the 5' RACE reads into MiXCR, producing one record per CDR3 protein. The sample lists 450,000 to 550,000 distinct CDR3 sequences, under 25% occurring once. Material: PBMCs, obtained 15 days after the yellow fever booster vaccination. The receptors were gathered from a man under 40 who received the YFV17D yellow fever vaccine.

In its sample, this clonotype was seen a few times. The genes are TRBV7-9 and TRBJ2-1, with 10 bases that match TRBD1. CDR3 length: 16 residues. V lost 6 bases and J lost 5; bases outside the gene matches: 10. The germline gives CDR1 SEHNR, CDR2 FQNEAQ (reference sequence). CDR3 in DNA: TGTGCCAGCAGAGGTTTCCGGGACAGGGGCAACAATGAGCAGTTCTTC. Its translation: CASRGFRDRGNNEQFF.

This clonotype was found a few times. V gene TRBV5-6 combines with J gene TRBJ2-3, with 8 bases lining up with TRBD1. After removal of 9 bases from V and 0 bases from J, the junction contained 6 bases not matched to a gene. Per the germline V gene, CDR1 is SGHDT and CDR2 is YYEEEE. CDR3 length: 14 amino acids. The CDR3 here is CATERTGSTDTQYF. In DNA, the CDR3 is TGTGCCACCGAACGGACAGGGAGCACAGATACGCAGTATTTT.

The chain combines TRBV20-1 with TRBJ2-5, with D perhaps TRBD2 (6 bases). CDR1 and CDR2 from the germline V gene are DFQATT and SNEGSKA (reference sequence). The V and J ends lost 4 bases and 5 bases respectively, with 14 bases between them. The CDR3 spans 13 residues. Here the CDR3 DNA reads TGCAGTGCTAAGGCGGGATGGGAGGAGACCCAGTACTTC. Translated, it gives CSAKAGWEETQYF.

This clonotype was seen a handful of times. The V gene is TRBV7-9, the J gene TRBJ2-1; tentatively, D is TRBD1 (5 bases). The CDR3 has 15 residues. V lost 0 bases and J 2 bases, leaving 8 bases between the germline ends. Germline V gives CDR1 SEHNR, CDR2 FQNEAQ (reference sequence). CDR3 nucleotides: TGTGCCAGCAGCTTAGCTCAGGGTACCTACAATGAGCAGTTCTTC. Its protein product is CASSLAQGTYNEQFF.

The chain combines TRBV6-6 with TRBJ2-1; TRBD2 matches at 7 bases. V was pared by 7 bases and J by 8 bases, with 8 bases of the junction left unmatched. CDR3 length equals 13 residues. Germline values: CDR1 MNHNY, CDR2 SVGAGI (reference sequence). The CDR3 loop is CASKSRLAHEQFF. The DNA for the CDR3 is TGTGCCAGCAAATCCCGACTAGCTCATGAGCAGTTCTTC.

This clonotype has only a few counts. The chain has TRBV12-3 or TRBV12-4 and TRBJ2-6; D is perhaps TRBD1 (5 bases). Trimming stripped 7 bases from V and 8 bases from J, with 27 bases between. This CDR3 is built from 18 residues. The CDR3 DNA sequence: TGTGCCAGCACCACCGTCAGGGAAGGCAAATTGGGAACCAACGTCCTGACTTTC. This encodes CASTTVREGKLGTNVLTF.

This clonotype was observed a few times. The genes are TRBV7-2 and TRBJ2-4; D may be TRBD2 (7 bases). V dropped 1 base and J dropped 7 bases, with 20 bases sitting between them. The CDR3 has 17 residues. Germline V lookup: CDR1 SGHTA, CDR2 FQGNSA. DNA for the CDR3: TGTGCCAGCAGCTTAGTGGGGGGGCAGGGCCTTCCGAACATTCAGTACTTC. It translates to CASSLVGGQGLPNIQYF.

In DNA, the CDR3 is TGCGCCAGCAGCCAGGACTTGACTAGCGTTACTAGCACAGATACGCAGTATTTT. Its protein product is CASSQDLTSVTSTDTQYF. This chain joins TRBV4-3 and TRBJ2-3; 8 nucleotides line up with TRBD2. Trimming cost V 3 bases and J 0 bases; bases outside gene matches: 11. Germline-derived CDR1 and CDR2 are LGHNA and YSLEER. This CDR3 contains 18 residues.

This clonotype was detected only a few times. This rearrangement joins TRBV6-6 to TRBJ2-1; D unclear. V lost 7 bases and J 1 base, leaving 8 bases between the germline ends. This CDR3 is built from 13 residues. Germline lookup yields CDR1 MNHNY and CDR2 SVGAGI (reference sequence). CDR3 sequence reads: CASTAESYNEQFF. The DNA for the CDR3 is TGTGCCAGCACCGCAGAGTCCTACAATGAGCAGTTCTTC.

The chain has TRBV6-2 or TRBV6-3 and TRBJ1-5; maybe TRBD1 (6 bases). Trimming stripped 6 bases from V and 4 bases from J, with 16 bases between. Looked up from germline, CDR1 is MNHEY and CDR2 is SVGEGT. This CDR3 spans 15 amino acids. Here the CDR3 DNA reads TGTGCCAGCAGCCGAGAACTAACAGGGAATCAGCCCCAGCATTTT. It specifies CASSRELTGNQPQHF.

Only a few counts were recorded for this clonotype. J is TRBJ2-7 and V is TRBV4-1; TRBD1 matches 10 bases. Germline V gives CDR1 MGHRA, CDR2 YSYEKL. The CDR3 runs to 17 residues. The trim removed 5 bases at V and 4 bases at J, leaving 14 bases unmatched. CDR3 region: CASSKGVLDRGTYEQYF. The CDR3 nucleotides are TGCGCCAGCAGCAAGGGGGTGTTGGACAGGGGGACATACGAGCAGTACTTC.

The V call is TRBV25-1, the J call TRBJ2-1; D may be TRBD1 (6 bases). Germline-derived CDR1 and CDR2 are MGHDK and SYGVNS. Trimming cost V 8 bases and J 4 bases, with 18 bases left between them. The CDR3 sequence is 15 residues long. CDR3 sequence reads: CASGYRAATYNEQFF. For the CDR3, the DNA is TGTGCCAGCGGTTACAGGGCAGCCACTTACAATGAGCAGTTCTTC.

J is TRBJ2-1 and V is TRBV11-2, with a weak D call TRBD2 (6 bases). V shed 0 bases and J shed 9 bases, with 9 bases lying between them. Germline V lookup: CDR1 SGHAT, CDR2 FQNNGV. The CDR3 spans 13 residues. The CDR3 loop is CASSLELAGEQFF. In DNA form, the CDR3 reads TGTGCCAGCAGCTTAGAACTAGCCGGTGAGCAGTTCTTC.

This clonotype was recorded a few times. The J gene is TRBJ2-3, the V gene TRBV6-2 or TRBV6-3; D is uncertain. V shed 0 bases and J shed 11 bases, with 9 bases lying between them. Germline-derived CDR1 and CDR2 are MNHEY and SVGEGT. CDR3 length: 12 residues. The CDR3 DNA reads TGTGCCAGCAGTTACTCCCTCGGATTGCAGTATTTT. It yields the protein CASSYSLGLQYF.

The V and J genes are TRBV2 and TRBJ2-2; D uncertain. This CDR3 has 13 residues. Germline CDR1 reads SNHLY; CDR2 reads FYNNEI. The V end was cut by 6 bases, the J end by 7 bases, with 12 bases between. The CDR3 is CASRKPGSGELFF. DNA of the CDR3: TGTGCCAGCAGAAAGCCCGGCAGCGGGGAGCTGTTTTTT. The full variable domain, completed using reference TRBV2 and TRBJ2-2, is EPEVTQTPSHQVTQMGQEVILRCVPISNHLYFYWYRQILGQKVEFLVSFYNNEISEKSEIFDDQFSVERPDGSNFTLKIRSTKLEDSAMYFCASRKPGSGELFFGEGSRLTVL.

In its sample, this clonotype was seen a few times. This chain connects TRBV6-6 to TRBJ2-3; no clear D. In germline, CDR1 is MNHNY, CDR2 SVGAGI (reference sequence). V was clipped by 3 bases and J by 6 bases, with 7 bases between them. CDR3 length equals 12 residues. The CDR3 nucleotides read TGTGCCAGCAGTTATGTAGGGGATACGCAGTATTTT. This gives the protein CASSYVGDTQYF.

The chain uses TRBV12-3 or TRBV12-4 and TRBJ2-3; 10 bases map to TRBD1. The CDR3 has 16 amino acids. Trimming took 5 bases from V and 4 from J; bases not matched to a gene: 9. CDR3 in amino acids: CASSADPGQGSDTQYF. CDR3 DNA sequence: TGTGCCAGCAGTGCTGATCCGGGACAGGGGTCAGATACGCAGTATTTT.

In DNA, the CDR3 is TGTGCCTGGAGTGTGACAGATACGCAGTATTTT. Protein product: CAWSVTDTQYF. This sequence joins TRBV30 and TRBJ2-3, with no clear D. V was clipped by 0 bases and J by 3 bases, with 1 base between them. There are 11 residues in the CDR3. Germline CDR1 and CDR2: GTSNPN and SVGIG (reference sequence). Drawing the rest from reference TRBV30 and TRBJ2-3, the complete variable domain is SQTIHQWPATLVQPVGSPLSLECTVEGTSNPNLYWYRQAAGRGLQLLFYSVGIGQISSEVPQNLSASRPQDRQFILSSKKLLLSDSGFYLCAWSVTDTQYFGPGTRLTVL.

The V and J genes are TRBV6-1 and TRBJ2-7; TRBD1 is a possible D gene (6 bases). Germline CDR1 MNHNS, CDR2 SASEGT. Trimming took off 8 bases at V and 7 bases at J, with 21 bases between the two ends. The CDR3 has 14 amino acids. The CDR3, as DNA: TGTGCCAGCGCTGCCGGGACACCCCTCAGGGAGCAGTACTTC. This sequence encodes CASAAGTPLREQYF.

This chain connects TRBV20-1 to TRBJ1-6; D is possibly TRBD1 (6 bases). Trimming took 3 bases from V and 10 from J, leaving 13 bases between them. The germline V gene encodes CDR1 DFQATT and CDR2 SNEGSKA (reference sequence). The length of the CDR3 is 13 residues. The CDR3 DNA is TGCAGTGCTAGGTCAACAACAGGGTCACCCCTCCACTTT. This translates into CSARSTTGSPLHF.

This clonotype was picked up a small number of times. The CDR3 DNA follows: TGTGCCAGCAGTTACGGATGGGGAAGCACAGATACGCAGTATTTT. As protein: CASSYGWGSTDTQYF. V and J are TRBV6-5 and TRBJ2-3, with unresolved D. This CDR3 comprises 15 residues. The germline V and J ends were trimmed by 2 bases and 0 bases, with 9 bases remaining between them. Germline CDR1 and CDR2: MNHEY and SVGAGI.

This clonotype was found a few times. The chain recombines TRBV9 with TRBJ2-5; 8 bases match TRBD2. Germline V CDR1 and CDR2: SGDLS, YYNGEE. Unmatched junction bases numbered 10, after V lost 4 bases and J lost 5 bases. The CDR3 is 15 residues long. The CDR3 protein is CASSSGTRSLETQYF. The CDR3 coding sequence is TGTGCCAGCAGCTCCGGGACTAGGAGCTTGGAGACCCAGTACTTC.

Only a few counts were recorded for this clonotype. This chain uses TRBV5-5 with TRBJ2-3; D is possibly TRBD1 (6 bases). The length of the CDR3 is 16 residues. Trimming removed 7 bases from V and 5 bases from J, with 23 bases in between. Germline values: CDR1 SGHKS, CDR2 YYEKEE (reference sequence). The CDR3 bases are TGTGCCAGCTTCTCAGAAACAGGGCCTCATAAAGATACGCAGTATTTT. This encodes CASFSETGPHKDTQYF. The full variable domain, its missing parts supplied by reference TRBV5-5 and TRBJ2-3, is DAGVTQSPTHLIKTRGQQVTLRCSPISGHKSVSWYQQVLGQGPQFIFQYYEKEERGRGNFPDRFSARQFPNYSSELNVNALLLGDSALYLCASFSETGPHKDTQYFGPGTRLTVL.

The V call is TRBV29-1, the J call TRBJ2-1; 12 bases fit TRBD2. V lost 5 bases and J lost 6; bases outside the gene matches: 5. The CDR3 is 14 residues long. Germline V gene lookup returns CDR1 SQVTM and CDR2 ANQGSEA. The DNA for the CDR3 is TGCAGCGTTAGACTAGCGGGAGCTATCAATGAGCAGTTCTTC. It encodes CSVRLAGAINEQFF.

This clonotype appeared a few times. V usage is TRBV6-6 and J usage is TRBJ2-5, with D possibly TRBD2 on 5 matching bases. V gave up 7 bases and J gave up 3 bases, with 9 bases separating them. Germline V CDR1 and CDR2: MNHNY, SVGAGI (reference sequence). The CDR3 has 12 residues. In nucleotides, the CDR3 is TGTGCCAGCACCTGGGGAGAAGAGACCCAGTACTTC. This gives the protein CASTWGEETQYF.

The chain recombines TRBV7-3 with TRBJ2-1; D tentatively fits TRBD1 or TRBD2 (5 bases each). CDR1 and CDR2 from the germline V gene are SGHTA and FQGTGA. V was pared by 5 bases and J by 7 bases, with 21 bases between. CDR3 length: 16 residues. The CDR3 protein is CASSASGTRTLNEQFF. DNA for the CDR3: TGTGCCAGCAGCGCATCCGGGACCCGAACCCTTAATGAGCAGTTCTTC. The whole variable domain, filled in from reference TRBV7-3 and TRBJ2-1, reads GAGVSQTPSNKVTEKGKYVELRCDPISGHTALYWYRQSLGQGPEFLIYFQGTGAADDSGLPNDRFFAVRPEGSVSTLKIQRTERGDSAVYLCASSASGTRTLNEQFFGPGTRLTVL.

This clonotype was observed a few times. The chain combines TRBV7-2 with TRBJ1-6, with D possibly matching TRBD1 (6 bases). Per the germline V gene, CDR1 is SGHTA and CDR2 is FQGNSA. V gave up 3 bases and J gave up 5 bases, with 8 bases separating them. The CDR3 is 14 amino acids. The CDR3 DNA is TGTGCCAGCAGCTTTACAGGGAATAATTCACCCCTCCACTTT. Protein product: CASSFTGNNSPLHF.

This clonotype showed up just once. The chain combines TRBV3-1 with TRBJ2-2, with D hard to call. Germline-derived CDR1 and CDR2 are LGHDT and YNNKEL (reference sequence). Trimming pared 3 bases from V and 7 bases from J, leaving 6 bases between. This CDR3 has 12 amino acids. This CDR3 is CASSQGFGELFF. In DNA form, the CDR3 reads TGTGCCAGCAGCCAGGGATTCGGGGAGCTGTTTTTT.